Sequencing of this TCR beta chain was carried out in a study of pediatric ulcerative colitis. The study, taken as a whole, reports: A couple of patients' blood samples yielded substantially fewer templates. Ulcerative colitis patients shared more blood-rectal clones than controls. All ulcerative colitis patients, but no controls, carried two rectal clonotypes.

The table lists this clone with a count of one. Its antigen is undetermined. The survey-level immunoSEQ assay was used. Produced via immunoSEQ multiplex PCR; TCRdb's table is partial and in-frame only. The sample holds 57,000 or so clones, 87% seen once. CDR1 SGHTA and CDR2 FQGTGA come from the germline V gene. V dropped 5 bases and J dropped 6 bases, with 25 bases sitting between them. The CDR3 loop spans 17 amino acids. The chain carries TRBV7-3 and TRBJ2-5; the D gene is possibly TRBD1 (7 bases). Sample: blood. This receptor was identified in a boy younger than 18 who was a control in a study of pediatric ulcerative colitis. The CDR3 region is CASSQGGRRAGGKTQYF. In DNA, the CDR3 is TGTGCCAGCAGCCAGGGGGGTAGACGCGCCGGCGGAAAGACCCAGTACTTC.